A selection of T cell receptor beta chains follows, all from one sample in a study of blood T cells in healthy people across ages. Each CDR3 protein is one row after TCRdb ran MiXCR on the 5' RACE reads. The sample carries 700,000 or so distinct CDR3 sequences, around a fifth recorded once. Sequenced input: blood. These receptors were obtained from a man between 70 and 80 years old in good health. CDR3s include the opening cysteine and the closing phenylalanine or tryptophan. D genes are given only for firm matches. Clone sizes are given selectively: once, few, many, or a class where the clone is expanded.

V gene	J gene	D gene	clone size	CDR3 protein	CDR3 DNA
TRBV6-1	TRBJ2-7	.	.	CASSETPLSYEQYF	TGTGCCAGCAGTGAGACACCACTATCCTACGAGCAGTACTTC
TRBV12-5	TRBJ2-3	.	.	CASGLPPDPQYF	TGTGCTAGTGGTTTGCCTCCGGATCCGCAGTATTTT
TRBV5-1	TRBJ1-2	.	.	CASQNEGVGYTF	TGCGCCAGCCAAAACGAGGGCGTTGGCTACACCTTC
TRBV12-3/TRBV12-4	TRBJ2-3	.	.	CASSLGTGRIDTQCF	TGTGCCAGCAGTTTAGGGACGGGCAGAATAGATACGCAGTGTTTT
TRBV28	TRBJ1-2	.	few	CASSLVYKIHGYTF	TGTGCCAGCAGTTTGGTCTACAAGATCCATGGCTACACCTTC
TRBV20-1	TRBJ2-3	TRBD1	.	CSAHRGQFTDTQYF	TGCAGTGCTCACAGGGGGCAATTCACAGATACGCAGTATTTT
TRBV6-1	TRBJ1-4	TRBD1	few	CASSDRTGGGDEKLFF	TGTGCCAGCAGTGACCGGACAGGGGGAGGGGATGAAAAACTGTTTTTT
TRBV20-1	TRBJ1-1	.	.	CSARDFGHNTEAFF	TGCAGTGCTAGAGATTTCGGGCATAACACTGAAGCTTTCTTT
TRBV12-3/TRBV12-4	TRBJ2-3	.	.	CASSFWAASTDTQYF	TGTGCCAGCAGTTTCTGGGCGGCTAGCACAGATACGCAGTATTTT
TRBV5-1	TRBJ2-7	TRBD1	.	CASKDSPGGGEQYF	TGCGCCAGCAAAGACTCACCAGGGGGCGGCGAGCAGTACTTC
TRBV12-3/TRBV12-4	TRBJ1-5	.	few	CASSSQPNQPQHF	TGTGCCAGCAGTTCGCAGCCTAATCAGCCCCAGCATTTT
TRBV28	TRBJ2-3	TRBD2	.	CASSQTHGTSGAVTQYF	TGTGCCAGCAGTCAAACCCACGGGACTAGCGGGGCTGTTACGCAGTATTTT
TRBV12-3/TRBV12-4	TRBJ2-3	.	many	CASSFLQEQYF	TGTGCCAGCAGTTTTTTACAGGAGCAGTATTTT
TRBV28	TRBJ2-5	TRBD2	few	CASSFFGLAGSETQYF	TGTGCCAGCAGTTTTTTCGGACTAGCGGGGTCAGAGACCCAGTACTTC
TRBV7-8	TRBJ1-5	.	.	CASSPGLGGADQPQHF	TGTGCCAGCAGCCCAGGACTTGGGGGGGCGGATCAGCCCCAGCATTTT
TRBV24-1	TRBJ2-1	TRBD2	few	CATSDPGLGQFF	TGTGCCACCAGTGATCCGGGACTAGGGCAGTTCTTC
TRBV4-1	TRBJ2-1	TRBD1	.	CASSQPKGDRGSYNEQFF	TGCGCCAGCAGCCAACCCAAGGGCGACAGGGGGTCCTACAATGAGCAGTTCTTC
TRBV12-3/TRBV12-4	TRBJ1-5	.	.	CASRASVQPQHF	TGTGCCAGCAGGGCGAGCGTTCAGCCCCAGCATTTT
TRBV6-1	TRBJ2-1	.	.	CASSEGHGAGEQFF	TGTGCCAGCAGTGAAGGGCACGGGGCGGGGGAGCAGTTCTTC
TRBV29-1	TRBJ2-4	.	.	CSAVPSTATAKNIQYF	TGCAGCGCTGTTCCCTCGACCGCAACAGCCAAAAACATTCAGTACTTC
TRBV7-2	TRBJ2-1	.	once	CASSSYYLSQFF	TGTGCCAGCAGCTCCTATTACCTTTCGCAGTTCTTC
TRBV12-3/TRBV12-4	TRBJ1-1	.	few	CASVFPGINTEAFF	TGTGCCAGTGTATTCCCCGGAATAAACACTGAAGCTTTCTTT
TRBV5-1	TRBJ2-3	.	few	CASSLEGRDGRYTDTQYF	TGCGCCAGCAGCTTGGAAGGCAGGGATGGAAGATACACAGATACGCAGTATTTT
TRBV4-3	TRBJ2-3	.	many	CASSQDMGDTQYF	TGCGCCAGCAGCCAAGACATGGGGGATACGCAGTATTTT
TRBV4-2	TRBJ1-5	.	few	CASSQVSGEGQPQHF	TGTGCCAGCAGCCAAGTCTCCGGGGAAGGTCAGCCCCAGCATTTT